The sequence of this T cell receptor beta chain was determined in a study of cytomegalovirus exposure and HLA in healthy donors. Findings of the study overall: Later, an analysis showed that TCR beta chains associated with HLA were more clonally expanded than others that were equally common.

Use of 60 Vbeta and 13 Jbeta primers characterized the PCR. Libraries were prepared by immunoSEQ multiplex PCR; TCRdb keeps only in-frame clonotypes and omits some of them. The sample yields roughly 180,000 clones, about four fifths seen once. The ends lost 3 bases at V and 7 bases at J; junction bases unmatched: 18. The length of the CDR3 is 18 residues. Per germline, CDR1 LNHDA and CDR2 SQIVND (reference sequence). Worth noting for this clone: What it recognizes is unknown.

The V and J genes are TRBV19 and TRBJ2-7, with TRBD2 matching over 10 bases. Material for sequencing was PBMCs. This clonotype originated in a girl aged 10-17 years in good health and CMV-seropositive. The DNA for the CDR3 is TGTGCCAGTAGTATCGTAGCGGGGGGCCCAGGAGCCCTGGGGGAGCAGTACTTC. It codes for CASSIVAGGPGALGEQYF.